This T cell receptor (beta chain) was obtained from a study of blood T cells in healthy people across ages. Broader study findings: Higher naive T cell percentage went strongly together with higher TCR beta diversity.

This clonotype was recorded a few times. Its cognate antigen is unknown. The CDR3 is 15 residues long. V was pared by 4 bases and J by 5 bases, with 19 bases between. Germline V gives CDR1 DFQATT, CDR2 SNEGSKA (reference sequence). A second PCR, run for 7 to 11 cycles, used a sample-barcoded 5' primer plus a J-beta primer mix. TCRdb re-derived calls from the 5' RACE reads in MiXCR, one entry per CDR3 protein. The sample lists hundreds of thousands of distinct CDR3 sequences, roughly three fifths seen once, with roughly 24% in the top ten. The chain combines TRBV20-1 with TRBJ2-3, with TRBD2 as a possible D gene (6 bases). The sample consisted of blood. This receptor was obtained from a man aged 35 to 55 in good health. CDR3 bases: TGCAGTGCTACTCCCCGGGACTTACTTAGAGATACGCAGTATTTT. Translation gives CSATPRDLLRDTQYF.